Sequencing of this T cell receptor beta chain was carried out in a study of cytomegalovirus exposure and HLA in healthy donors. Study-level background: Among the 370 or so donors who were genotyped, over 70% fell in the genetic ancestry cluster that is associated with self-reported Caucasian donors.

This clone was seen just once. Antigen: not known. Study-wide results and limits: A later analysis by the authors found several of the most significant clusters apparently linked to common viral pathogens. According to reports, the classifier identified cytomegalovirus status with high specificity and sensitivity. The CMV antigen specificity of three CMV-associated chains was confirmed through in vitro analysis.

This CDR3 contains 16 residues. V dropped 0 bases and J dropped 5; count of bases not matched to a gene: 5. CDR1 is LGHNA, CDR2 YNFKEQ, per germline. It was with 60 Vbeta and 13 Jbeta primers that the PCR ran. Some clones are missing from TCRdb's copy, which holds only in-frame ones; the method was immunoSEQ multiplex PCR. The table lists some 220,000 clones, around 83% of them singletons. This clonotype originated in a girl aged 2-9 years in good health and CMV-seronegative. This chain joins TRBV4-2 and TRBJ2-1; TRBD2 aligns across 9 bases. Sequenced material: PBMCs. CDR3 region: CASSQDPLAGNNEQFF. In nucleotides, the CDR3 is TGTGCCAGCAGCCAAGATCCCCTAGCGGGAAACAATGAGCAGTTCTTC.